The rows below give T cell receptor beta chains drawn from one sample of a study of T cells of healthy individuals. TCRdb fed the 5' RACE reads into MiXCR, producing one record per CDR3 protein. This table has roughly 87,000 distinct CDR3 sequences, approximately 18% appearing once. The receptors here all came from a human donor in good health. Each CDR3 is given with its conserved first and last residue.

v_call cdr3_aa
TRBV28 CASSLWAKFEKLFF
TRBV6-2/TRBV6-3 CASSYRPSRGFLNTEAFF
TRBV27 CASRDARSEKLFF
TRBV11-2 CASSVTLTQETQYF
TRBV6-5 CASSYDSVMNTEAFF
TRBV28 CASSFPHQGYNSPLHF
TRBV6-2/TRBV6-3 CASNPQVSGANVLTF
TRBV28 CASSRGGGNQPQHF
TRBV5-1 CASSPRTGNYQETQYF
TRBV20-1 CSAHVVNTQYF
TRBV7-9 CASTTDPGGDSPLHF
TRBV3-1 CASTQDRGRNEQFF
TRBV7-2 CASSQTGSKETQYF
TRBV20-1 CSAINRDTYEQYF
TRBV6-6 CASSYTGTDNYGYTF
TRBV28 CASTGWRTEKLFF
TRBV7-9 CASSPGFF
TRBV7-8 CASSLESQPQHF
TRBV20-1 CSARSPRQGQGYTF
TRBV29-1 CSVEKFGTGYTGELFF
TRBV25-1 CASTPRGTGANVLTF
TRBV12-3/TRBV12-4 CASSLQRGRDTQYF
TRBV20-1 CSASRFTGLNTEAFF
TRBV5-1 CASSLPERGAYEQYF
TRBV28 CASSLQNSGNTIYF
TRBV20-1 CSAKFSPVNQETQYF
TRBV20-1 CSARDGQARYNEQFF
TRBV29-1 CSVASGSREQYF
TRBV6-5 CASAYGVGAREQFF
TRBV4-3 CASSQDRSGSSYEQYF
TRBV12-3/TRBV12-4 CASSSGQGKRMNTEAFF
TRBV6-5 CASRPRTNTGELFF
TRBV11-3 CASSLVTPSDGGELFF
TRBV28 CASSITTRGYNEQFF
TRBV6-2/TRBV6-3 CASSPNGDLWVKQYF
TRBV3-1 CASSFRGQPQHF
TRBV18 CASSSPNSPLHF
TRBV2 CASPAGLAETIASTDTQYF
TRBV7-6 CASSPRTGDTGELFF
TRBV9 CASSVDPASTDTQYF
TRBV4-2 CASSQTGQNYGYTF
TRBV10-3 CAISEPGGNTEAFF
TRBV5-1 CASSGQMNTEAFF
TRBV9 CASSYDTGSGYTF
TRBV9 CASSRETGEQYF
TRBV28 CATTGNPYEQYF
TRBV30 CAWSFGQGGNEQFF
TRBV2 CASSGGQETQYF
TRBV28 CASSPQGSDTQYF
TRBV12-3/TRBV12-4 CASSFGQRKGAYEQYF